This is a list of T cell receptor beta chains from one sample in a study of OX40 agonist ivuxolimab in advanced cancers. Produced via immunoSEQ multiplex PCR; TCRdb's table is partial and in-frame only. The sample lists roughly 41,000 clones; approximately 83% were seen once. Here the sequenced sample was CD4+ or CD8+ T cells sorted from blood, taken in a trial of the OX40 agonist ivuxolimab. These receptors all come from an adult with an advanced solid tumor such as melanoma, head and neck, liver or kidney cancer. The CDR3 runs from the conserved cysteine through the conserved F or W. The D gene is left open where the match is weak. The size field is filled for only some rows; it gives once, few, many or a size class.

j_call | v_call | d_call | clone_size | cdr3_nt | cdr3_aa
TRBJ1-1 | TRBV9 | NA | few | TGTGCCAGCAGCGTAGGGGGGAGTACTGAAGCTTTCTTT | CASSVGGSTEAFF
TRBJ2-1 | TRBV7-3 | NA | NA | TGTGCCAGCAGCCCCGCGGGGGCTAGCGGCAATGAGCAGTTCTTC | CASSPAGASGNEQFF
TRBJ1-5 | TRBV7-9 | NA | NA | TGTGCCAGCAGCTTAGGAACAATGAGGGGCAATCAGCCCCAGCATTTT | CASSLGTMRGNQPQHF
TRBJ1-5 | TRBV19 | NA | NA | TGTGCCAGTAGTGCAGGGAGGTCCCAGCATTTT | CASSAGRSQHF
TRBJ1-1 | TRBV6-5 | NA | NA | TGTGCCAGCAGCTCCGCTTTGACTGAAGCTTTCTTT | CASSSALTEAFF
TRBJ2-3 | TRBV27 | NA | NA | TGTGCCAGCAGTTTCCTCAGGGGCACAGATACGCAGTATTTT | CASSFLRGTDTQYF
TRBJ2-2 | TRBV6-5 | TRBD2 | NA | TGTGCCAGCAGCCCGACTAGCGGGGGGACCGGGGAGCTGTTTTTT | CASSPTSGGTGELFF
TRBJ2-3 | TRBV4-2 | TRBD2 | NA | TGTGCCAGCAGCCAAACCCCGGGACTAAACACAGATACGCAGTATTTT | CASSQTPGLNTDTQYF
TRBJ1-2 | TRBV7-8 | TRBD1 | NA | TGTGCCAGCAGCACCGCCGGGACAGGGATCTATGGCTACACCTTC | CASSTAGTGIYGYTF
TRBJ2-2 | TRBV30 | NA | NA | TGTGCCTGGAACCAGGGCGGGTCCGGGGAGCTGTTTTTT | CAWNQGGSGELFF
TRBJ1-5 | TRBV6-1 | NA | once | TGTGCCAGCAGCGGTAGATTCACTAGCAATCAGCCCCAGCATTTT | CASSGRFTSNQPQHF
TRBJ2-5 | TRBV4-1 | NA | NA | TGCGCCAGCACAGTGACCCAGTGGGGAGAGACCCAGTACTTC | CASTVTQWGETQYF
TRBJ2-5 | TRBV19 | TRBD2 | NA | TGTGCCAGTAGTGAACTAGCGCGGATAAAGACCCAGTACTTC | CASSELARIKTQYF
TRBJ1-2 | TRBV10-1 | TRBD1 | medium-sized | TGCGCCAGCAGTGCCGTCAGACAGGGGGGCTACACCTTC | CASSAVRQGGYTF
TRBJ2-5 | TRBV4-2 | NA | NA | TGTGCCAGCAGCCAAGATTCTAGCCCCCAAGAGACCCAGTACTTC | CASSQDSSPQETQYF
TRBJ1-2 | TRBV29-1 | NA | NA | TGCAGCGTTGAAGGCGGGCAGGGAAATGGCTACACCTTC | CSVEGGQGNGYTF
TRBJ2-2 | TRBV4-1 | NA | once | TGCGCCAGCAGCCAAAATCTCTTCGGCCTTGAAAACACCGGGGAGCTGTTTTTT | CASSQNLFGLENTGELFF
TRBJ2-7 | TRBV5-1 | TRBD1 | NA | TGCGCCAGCAGCCCGTGGACAGGGGATCCCTACGAGCAGTACTTC | CASSPWTGDPYEQYF
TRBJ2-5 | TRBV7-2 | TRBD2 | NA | TGTGCCAGCAGCTTAGCGGCTAGCGGGGGGTTAGAGACCCAGTACTTC | CASSLAASGGLETQYF
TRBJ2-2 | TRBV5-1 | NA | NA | TGCGCCAGCAGCTTTACCGGACCCACCGGGGAGCTGTTTTTT | CASSFTGPTGELFF
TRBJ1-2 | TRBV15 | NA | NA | TGTGCCACCAGCAGAGCAGTAGGGGGCTACACCTTC | CATSRAVGGYTF
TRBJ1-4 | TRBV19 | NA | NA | TGTGCCAGTCAGACAACAACTAATGAAAAACTGTTTTTT | CASQTTTNEKLFF
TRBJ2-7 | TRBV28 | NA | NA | TGTGCCACCCTACTTTCCGGGGTGAGCTACGAGCAGTACTTC | CATLLSGVSYEQYF
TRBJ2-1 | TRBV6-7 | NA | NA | TGTGCCAGCAGTCCCCCCCGAGCAAATGAGCAGTTCTTC | CASSPPRANEQFF
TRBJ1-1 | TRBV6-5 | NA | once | TGTGCCAGCAGTTTATTAGGGAACACTGAAGCTTTCTTT | CASSLLGNTEAFF
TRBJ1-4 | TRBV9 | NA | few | TGTGCCAGCAGCCCTTGGGACGGTGAAAAACTGTTTTTT | CASSPWDGEKLFF
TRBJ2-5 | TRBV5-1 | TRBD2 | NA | TGCGCCAGCAGCCCCCAGGGAGGGGAGACCCAGTACTTC | CASSPQGGETQYF
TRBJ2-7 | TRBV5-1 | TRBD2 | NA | TGCGCCAGCAGCTTGTCTGTAGCGGGGTACGAGCAGTACTTC | CASSLSVAGYEQYF